This TCR beta chain was documented in a study of cytomegalovirus exposure and HLA in healthy donors. The PCR was carried out with 60 Vbeta primers and 13 Jbeta primers. This table comes from immunoSEQ multiplex PCR, and its TCRdb copy is limited to in-frame clones, with some not included. The sample records over 95,000 clones, around three quarters being singletons. Germline assignment: CDR1 SQVTM and CDR2 ANQGSEA. V lost 4 bases, J lost 4 bases, and 8 bases stayed unmatched. The CDR3 runs to 15 residues. The clonotype was recovered from a female donor in good health and CMV-seronegative. Source material: PBMCs. The rearrangement uses TRBV29-1 and TRBJ2-1; 9 bases match TRBD1. The CDR3: CSVVGGTGWYNEQFF. For the CDR3, the DNA is TGCAGCGTTGTGGGTGGGACAGGGTGGTACAATGAGCAGTTCTTC.